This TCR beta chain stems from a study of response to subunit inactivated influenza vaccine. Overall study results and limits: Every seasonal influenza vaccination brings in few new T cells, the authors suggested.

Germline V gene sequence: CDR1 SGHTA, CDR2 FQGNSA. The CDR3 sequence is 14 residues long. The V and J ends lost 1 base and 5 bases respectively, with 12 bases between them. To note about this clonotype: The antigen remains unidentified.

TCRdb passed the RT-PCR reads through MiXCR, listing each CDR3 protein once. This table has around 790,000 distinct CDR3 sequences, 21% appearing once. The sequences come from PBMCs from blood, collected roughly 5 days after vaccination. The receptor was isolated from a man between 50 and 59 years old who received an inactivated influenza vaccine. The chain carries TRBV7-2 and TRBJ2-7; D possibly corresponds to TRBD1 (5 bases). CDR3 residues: CASSLVGSGNEQYF. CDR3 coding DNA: TGTGCCAGCAGCTTAGTCGGATCAGGGAACGAGCAGTACTTC. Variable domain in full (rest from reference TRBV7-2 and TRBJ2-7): GAGVSQSPSNKVTEKGKDVELRCDPISGHTALYWYRQSLGQGLEFLIYFQGNSAPDKSGLPSDRFSAERTGGSVSTLTIQRTQQEDSAVYLCASSLVGSGNEQYFGPGTRLTVT.